This TCR beta chain is drawn from a study of beta chain features in type 1 diabetes. Study findings and constraints: TCRB repertoires of naive, central memory and Treg cells appeared more similar among patients than among healthy donors. VDJ junctions in type 1 diabetes patients carried more deletions and fewer insertions. Cells carrying high TCR expression could end up over-represented when cDNA is sequenced. For Type 1 diabetes patients, all four CD4+ subsets carried TCRB CDR3s that were moderately but significantly shorter.

Expressed TCRB transcripts were sequenced after all isolated RNA was converted to cDNA. Libraries were prepared by immunoSEQ multiplex PCR; TCRdb keeps only in-frame clonotypes and omits some of them. This table has about 740,000 clones, 13% appearing once. Regarding this clone: Antigen: not known.

Blood was drawn once from each donor into heparinised tubes. The draws averaged approximately 110 mL. This CDR3 spans 12 amino acids. Germline values: CDR1 SNHLY, CDR2 FYNNEI. V lost 3 bases, J lost 11 bases, and 13 bases lay in between. Sequencing used naive CD4+ T cells from blood. The receptor's source is a man aged 18 to 35 with type 1 diabetes. The chain recombines TRBV2 with TRBJ1-1; D unresolved. In DNA form, the CDR3 reads TGTGCCAGCAGTGATGTGACGCCCGTGGCTTTCTTT. Amino acids: CASSDVTPVAFF.